This is a list of T cell receptor beta chains from one sample in a study of T cells in Graves' hyperthyroidism and ophthalmopathy. In TCRdb, the multiplex PCR reads were re-called with MiXCR into one record per CDR3 protein. Of approximately 350,000 distinct CDR3 sequences in the sample, roughly 15% were seen once. Input material: blood. These receptors all stem from a woman in her sixties or seventies with Graves' ophthalmopathy. CDR3s include the opening cysteine and the closing phenylalanine or tryptophan. D genes are given only for firm matches. Clone size is stated in some rows and not others, as once, few, many or a class when expanded.

V	D	size	J	CDR3	DNA
TRBV20-1	.	many	TRBJ2-3	CSAPLSVTDTQYF	TGCAGTGCTCCCCTGAGTGTAACAGATACGCAGTATTTT
TRBV7-3	.	.	TRBJ2-3	CASSRGASTDTQYF	TGTGCCAGCAGTCGCGGGGCTAGCACAGATACGCAGTATTTT
TRBV11-2	TRBD1	.	TRBJ2-1	CASSLEWTGYNEQFF	TGTGCCAGCAGCTTAGAGTGGACAGGTTACAATGAGCAGTTCTTC
TRBV19	.	.	TRBJ1-5	CASIPSGVFANQPQHF	TGTGCCAGTATTCCTAGCGGGGTATTTGCCAATCAGCCCCAGCATTTT
TRBV11-1	.	.	TRBJ2-5	CASSPTTGPGVETQYF	TGTGCCAGCAGCCCCACGACGGGCCCAGGGGTTGAGACCCAGTACTTC
TRBV6-1	.	.	TRBJ2-2	CASSHTWTGRNTGELFF	TGTGCCAGCAGCCACACCTGGACTGGCCGGAACACCGGGGAGCTGTTTTTT
TRBV12-5	TRBD2	many	TRBJ2-1	CASGQGGLGSEQFF	TGTGCTAGTGGTCAAGGGGGACTAGGGTCCGAGCAGTTCTTC
TRBV28	TRBD1	.	TRBJ1-2	CASRGTGSYGYTF	TGTGCCAGCAGGGGGACAGGAAGCTATGGCTACACCTTC
TRBV20-1	TRBD2	few	TRBJ2-1	CSAPSTSGNYNEQFF	TGCAGTGCCCCTTCGACTAGCGGGAACTACAATGAGCAGTTCTTC
TRBV5-1	TRBD2	.	TRBJ2-5	CASSHIAGNQETQYF	TGCGCCAGCAGCCATATAGCGGGAAACCAAGAGACCCAGTACTTC
TRBV11-1	.	.	TRBJ1-6	CASSLTGARSPLHF	TGTGCCAGCAGCCTTACGGGGGCCAGGTCACCCCTCCACTTT
TRBV20-1	TRBD2	many	TRBJ2-1	CRGTSGSYEQFF	TGCAGAGGGACTAGCGGGAGCTATGAGCAGTTCTTC
TRBV20-1	TRBD1	.	TRBJ2-7	CSAMTGGSYEQYF	TGCAGTGCCATGACAGGGGGATCTTACGAGCAGTACTTC